The 3 T cell receptor beta chains in this list originate from one sample, sequenced in a study of regulatory T cells in long-lasting Graves disease. TCR beta libraries were built with iRepertoire HTBI primers and Arm-PCR of CDR3 regions. MiXCR was run by TCRdb on the multiplex PCR reads, yielding one entry per CDR3 protein. This sample has about 450,000 distinct CDR3 sequences, with 23% found just once. Time point indicated: persistent/refractory GD, antithyroid drugs over 5 years with positive TRAb. Extracted RNA from PBMCs served as the source of the TCR library. Material: peripheral blood mononuclear cells (PBMCs), obtained when the disease was refractory, from a patient treated with antithyroid drugs. Receptors originate from a female donor with Graves disease.

The chain is built from TRBV19 and TRBJ2-5; 10 nucleotides agree with TRBD2. Germline values: CDR1 LNHDA, CDR2 SQIVND (reference sequence). The CDR3 is 16 residues long. The V gene end was trimmed by 5 bases and the J gene end by 2 bases; junction bases not matched to a gene: 8. CDR3 sequence (DNA): TGTGCCAGTAGTGTTTGGACTAGCGGAAATCAAGAGACCCAGTACTTC. Translated: CASSVWTSGNQETQYF. Full variable domain (rest looked up from reference TRBV19 and TRBJ2-5): DGGITQSPKYLFRKEGQNVTLSCEQNLNHDAMYWYRQDPGQGLRLIYYSQIVNDFQKGDIAEGYSVSREKKESFPLTVTSAQKNPTAFYLCASSVWTSGNQETQYFGPGTRLLVL.

This clonotype came up many times. The chain has TRBV2 and TRBJ2-7, with D maybe TRBD1 (6 bases). CDR3 length equals 13 residues. V lost 6 bases to trimming and J lost 0 bases, with 9 bases between them. In germline, CDR1 is SNHLY, CDR2 FYNNEI. DNA of the CDR3: TGTGCCAGCAGACCGGACAGCTCCTACGAGCAGTACTTC. It codes for CASRPDSSYEQYF.

This clonotype was observed many times. The chain has TRBV20-1 and TRBJ1-2; D is undetermined. The CDR3 sequence is 8 residues long. V was cut by 6 bases and J by 6 bases, with 2 bases left in between. CDR1 and CDR2 (germline): DFQATT, SNEGSKA (reference sequence). CDR3: CSADGYTF. The CDR3 coding sequence is TGCAGTGCGGATGGCTACACCTTC.